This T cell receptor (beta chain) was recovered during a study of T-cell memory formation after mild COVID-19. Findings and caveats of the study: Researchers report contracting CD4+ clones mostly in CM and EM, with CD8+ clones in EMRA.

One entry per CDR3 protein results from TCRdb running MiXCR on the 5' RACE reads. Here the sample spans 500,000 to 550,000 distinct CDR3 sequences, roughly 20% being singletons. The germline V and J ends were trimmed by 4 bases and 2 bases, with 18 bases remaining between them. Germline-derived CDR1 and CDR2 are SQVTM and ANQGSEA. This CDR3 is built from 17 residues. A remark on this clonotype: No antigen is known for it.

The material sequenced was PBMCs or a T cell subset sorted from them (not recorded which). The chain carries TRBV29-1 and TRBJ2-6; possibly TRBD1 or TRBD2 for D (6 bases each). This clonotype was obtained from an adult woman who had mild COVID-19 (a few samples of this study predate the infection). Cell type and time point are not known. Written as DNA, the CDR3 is TGCAGCGTTGTGGGGGGCCCAGGGGAACCTGGGGCCAACGTCCTGACTTTC. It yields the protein CSVVGGPGEPGANVLTF.